Below, 19 T cell receptor beta chains from the same sample are listed, as sequenced in a study of OX40 agonist ivuxolimab in advanced cancers. The repertoire was sequenced with immunoSEQ multiplex PCR; TCRdb's copy has only in-frame clones and lacks some. The table has some 73,000 clones, 70% to 90% seen once. Specimen: CD4+ or CD8+ T cells sorted from blood, collected in a trial of the OX40 agonist ivuxolimab. Receptor source: an adult with an advanced solid tumor such as melanoma, head and neck, liver or kidney cancer.

The V call is TRBV14, the J call TRBJ2-7; D uncertain. There are 14 residues in the CDR3. Trimming pared 0 bases from V and 6 bases from J, leaving 12 bases between. The germline V gene encodes CDR1 SGHDN and CDR2 FVKESK. Here the CDR3 reads CASSQDPSRSEQYF. CDR3 bases: TGTGCCAGCAGCCAAGACCCCTCCAGGTCCGAGCAGTACTTC. The variable domain in full, completed from reference TRBV14 and TRBJ2-7, reads EAGVTQFPSHSVIEKGQTVTLRCDPISGHDNLYWYRRVMGKEIKFLLHFVKESKQDESGMPNNRFLAERTGGTYSTLKVQPAELEDSGVYFCASSQDPSRSEQYFGPGTRLTVT.

The rearrangement uses TRBV5-1 and TRBJ2-1; 7 bases match TRBD2. CDR1 and CDR2 from the germline V gene are SGHRS and YFSETQ. Germline trimming cut 5 bases from V and 4 bases from J; bases unmatched to any gene: 6. The CDR3 loop spans 14 amino acids. In DNA, the CDR3 is TGCGCCAGCAGGTCGGGGGAGGGTTACAATGAGCAGTTCTTC. Protein sequence: CASRSGEGYNEQFF.

This chain connects TRBV25-1 to TRBJ1-2, with 8 bases lining up with TRBD1. This CDR3 is 15 amino acids long. Looked up from germline, CDR1 is MGHDK and CDR2 is SYGVNS. Trimming at V came to 6 bases and at J to 8 bases, leaving 14 bases not matched to a gene. CDR3 bases: TGTGCCAGCAGGTCGGGGTGGCAGGGGGCTGGCGGCTACACCTTC. It is translated as CASRSGWQGAGGYTF.

The chain joins TRBV11-2 to TRBJ2-3; D uncertain. V was trimmed by 0 bases and J by 9 bases, leaving 16 bases between them. The CDR3 has 15 amino acids. The germline V gene has CDR1 SGHAT and CDR2 FQNNGV. The CDR3, as DNA: TGTGCCAGCAGCTTAGATGGCGTCACCGCCGGGACGCAGTATTTT. Translating it yields CASSLDGVTAGTQYF. The full variable domain, rest sourced from reference TRBV11-2 and TRBJ2-3, is EAGVAQSPRYKIIEKRQSVAFWCNPISGHATLYWYQQILGQGPKLLIQFQNNGVVDDSQLPKDRFSAERLKGVDSTLKIQPAKLEDSAVYLCASSLDGVTAGTQYFGPGTRLTVL.

The chain is built from TRBV29-1 and TRBJ2-5, with a weak D call TRBD1 (5 bases). Germline V gene sequence: CDR1 SQVTM, CDR2 ANQGSEA. This CDR3 spans 13 amino acids. Trimming left V 1 base short and J 7 bases short, with 13 bases between. The CDR3 reads CSVEGGDGWTQYF. The DNA of the CDR3 is TGCAGCGTTGAAGGGGGCGACGGTTGGACCCAGTACTTC.

This clone was observed a few times. This rearrangement joins TRBV7-2 to TRBJ1-2; TRBD1 aligns across 8 bases. Trimming took 8 bases from V and 7 from J; bases not matched to a gene: 15. This CDR3 has 15 amino acids. Germline V gene data show CDR1 as SGHTA and CDR2 as FQGNSA. The CDR3 sequence: CASRPGDRPSGGYTF. The CDR3 DNA follows: TGTGCCAGCCGTCCCGGGGACAGGCCCTCAGGTGGCTACACCTTC. The full variable domain, with the rest looked up from reference TRBV7-2 and TRBJ1-2, is GAGVSQSPSNKVTEKGKDVELRCDPISGHTALYWYRQSLGQGLEFLIYFQGNSAPDKSGLPSDRFSAERTGGSVSTLTIQRTQQEDSAVYLCASRPGDRPSGGYTFGSGTRLTVV.

The chain is built from TRBV30 and TRBJ2-7; tentatively, D is TRBD2 (6 bases). Trimming cost V 3 bases and J 3 bases, with 9 bases left between them. Germline V gene data show CDR1 as GTSNPN and CDR2 as SVGIG (reference sequence). The CDR3 has 12 amino acids. The DNA for the CDR3 is TGTGCCTGGAGCGCGGAGGGCTACGAGCAGTACTTC. Residues: CAWSAEGYEQYF.

V is TRBV2 and J is TRBJ1-5, with TRBD1 as a possible D gene (5 bases). CDR3 length: 12 amino acids. V lost 6 bases, J lost 7 bases, and 10 bases lay in between. Germline-derived CDR1 and CDR2 are SNHLY and FYNNEI. CDR3 region: CASSAEGQPQHF. In DNA, the CDR3 is TGTGCCAGCAGCGCGGAGGGGCAGCCCCAGCATTTT.

The J gene is TRBJ1-5, the V gene TRBV2; maybe TRBD1 (6 bases). Per germline, CDR1 SNHLY and CDR2 FYNNEI. V was shortened by 4 bases and J by 4 bases, with 11 bases between the two germline ends. The CDR3 spans 14 residues. This CDR3 reads CASSVKTGNQPQHF. CDR3 DNA sequence: TGTGCCAGCAGTGTTAAAACAGGGAATCAGCCCCAGCATTTT. Based on the CDR3 plus reference TRBV2 and TRBJ1-5, the full variable domain is EPEVTQTPSHQVTQMGQEVILRCVPISNHLYFYWYRQILGQKVEFLVSFYNNEISEKSEIFDDQFSVERPDGSNFTLKIRSTKLEDSAMYFCASSVKTGNQPQHFGDGTRLSIL.

The CDR3 DNA reads TGTGCCAGCAGCTTAGTCGTGGAGACCCAGTACTTC. This sequence encodes CASSLVVETQYF. V is TRBV7-9 and J is TRBJ2-5; no definite D call. Germline V CDR1 and CDR2: SEHNR, FQNEAQ (reference sequence). V dropped 1 base and J dropped 5 bases, with 5 bases sitting between them. This CDR3 comprises 12 residues.

The chain has TRBV6-5 and TRBJ2-7; 9 bases are shared with TRBD1. The CDR3 covers 14 residues. Looked up from germline, CDR1 is MNHEY and CDR2 is SVGAGI. V shed 6 bases and J 5 bases; nucleotides not matched to a gene: 8. DNA of the CDR3: TGTGCCAGCAGCACCGGGACAGGGAGGAACGAGCAGTACTTC. As protein: CASSTGTGRNEQYF.

The V call is TRBV2, the J call TRBJ1-6, with D perhaps matching TRBD1 (5 bases). V lost 4 bases and J lost 6, with 10 bases in between. Looked up from germline, CDR1 is SNHLY and CDR2 is FYNNEI. The CDR3 spans 14 residues. CDR3 protein: CASSAGTGNSPLHF. Here the CDR3 DNA reads TGTGCCAGCAGTGCCGGGACGGGTAATTCACCCCTCCACTTT.

This clone was seen a handful of times. The chain joins TRBV5-1 to TRBJ2-5; D unclear. The CDR3 runs to 15 residues. Per germline, CDR1 SGHRS and CDR2 YFSETQ. Between the trimmed V and J ends, which lost 0 bases and 3 bases, there was a span of 12 bases. CDR3 region: CASSLGQVKEETQYF. The CDR3 DNA reads TGCGCCAGCAGCTTGGGGCAGGTTAAGGAAGAGACCCAGTACTTC. The whole variable domain, filled in from reference TRBV5-1 and TRBJ2-5, reads KAGVTQTPRYLIKTRGQQVTLSCSPISGHRSVSWYQQTPGQGLQFLFEYFSETQRNKGNFPGRFSGRQFSNSRSEMNVSTLELGDSALYLCASSLGQVKEETQYFGPGTRLLVL.

This clone showed up just once. The chain combines TRBV4-3 with TRBJ2-1; possible D gene TRBD2, 7 bases. Trimming cost V 0 bases and J 8 bases, with 11 bases left between them. Germline CDR1 reads LGHNA; CDR2 reads YSLEER. The CDR3 runs 14 residues. DNA for the CDR3: TGCGCCAGCAGCCAAGAAGGGGGGGCGGATGAGCAGTTCTTC. Its protein is CASSQEGGADEQFF.

The V gene is TRBV9, the J gene TRBJ2-1, with 11 bases matching TRBD2. CDR1 and CDR2 from the germline V gene are SGDLS and YYNGEE. With V trimmed by 1 base and J by 4 bases, 1 base remained unmatched. The CDR3 runs to 15 residues. The CDR3 spells CASSVTSGGYNEQFF. The CDR3, as DNA: TGTGCCAGCAGCGTAACTAGCGGGGGATACAATGAGCAGTTCTTC.

The CDR3 sequence: CASSLGDRGTGELFF. CDR3 DNA sequence: TGTGCCAGCAGCTTAGGGGACAGGGGCACCGGGGAGCTGTTTTTT. The chain carries TRBV7-9 and TRBJ2-2; 10 bases align to TRBD1. CDR3 length: 15 amino acids. V gave up 1 base and J gave up 4 bases; unmatched junction bases: 0. The germline gives CDR1 SEHNR, CDR2 FQNEAQ (reference sequence).

The J gene is TRBJ1-5, the V gene TRBV15; perhaps TRBD1 as D (5 bases). V lost 1 base and J lost 5, with 15 bases in between. In germline, CDR1 is LNHNV, CDR2 YYDKDF (reference sequence). The CDR3 extends over 16 amino acids. The CDR3 is CATSRGVGGGDQPQHF. CDR3 in DNA: TGTGCCACCAGCAGAGGGGTGGGGGGAGGAGATCAGCCCCAGCATTTT.

This clone was observed a handful of times. The chain has TRBV5-6 and TRBJ1-1; D is unresolved. Germline loops: CDR1 SGHDT, CDR2 YYEEEE. V shed 4 bases and J shed 2 bases, with 9 bases lying between them. The CDR3 spans 13 residues. As DNA, the CDR3 is TGTGCCAGCAGCCCGGACCTTAACACTGAAGCTTTCTTT. Its protein product is CASSPDLNTEAFF.

V and J are TRBV7-2 and TRBJ2-1; 12 bases are shared with TRBD1. The J segment lost 4 bases and the V segment lost 5 bases, leaving 6 bases of the junction unmatched. Germline CDR1 SGHTA, CDR2 FQGNSA. This CDR3 comprises 16 residues. CDR3 DNA: TGTGCCAGCAGCCACACGGGACAGGGGGCATACAATGAGCAGTTCTTC. This sequence encodes CASSHTGQGAYNEQFF.